The entry below gives a single TCR beta chain sequence along with its context. As yet, its antigen is unknown. The assay was immunoSEQ multiplex PCR, and TCRdb's table has in-frame clones only and misses some. Altogether hundreds of thousands of clones are present, roughly 90% being singletons, with the ten largest covering 9.5% to 12%. These data are taken from a study of Ad26.COV2.S vaccination and SARS-CoV-2 variants. The germline V gene encodes CDR1 SGHAT and CDR2 FQNNGV. V lost 0 bases and J lost 7, with 4 bases in between. The CDR3 covers 12 residues. Treatment denoted: roughly 19 received Ad26.COV2.S at low or high dose, single or two shots; about 5 received placebo; per-sample allocation not given. Sampling was performed 63 days after the first vaccine or placebo injection. Regarding the study as a whole: Once vaccination had occurred, spike-specific CD8+ and CD4+ T cell responses reportedly showed substantial breadth. Vaccinees and placebo recipients showed similar non-spike TCR breadth.

The rearrangement uses TRBV11-2 and TRBJ2-1; D remains ambiguous. This TCR was recovered from a person aged 18-65 years who received the Ad26.COV2.S COVID-19 vaccine or a placebo. The sample consisted of peripheral blood, taken in a trial of Ad26.COV2.S vaccine versus placebo. As DNA, the CDR3 is TGTGCCAGCAGCTTAGATTCAAATGAGCAGTTCTTC. Translating it yields CASSLDSNEQFF. The variable domain in full, completed from reference TRBV11-2 and TRBJ2-1, reads EAGVAQSPRYKIIEKRQSVAFWCNPISGHATLYWYQQILGQGPKLLIQFQNNGVVDDSQLPKDRFSAERLKGVDSTLKIQPAKLEDSAVYLCASSLDSNEQFFGPGTRLTVL.